This entry features one T cell receptor beta chain sequence. The antigen is undetermined. This record belongs to a study of OX40 agonist ivuxolimab in advanced cancers. At the level of the study: Ivuxolimab is an agonistic anti-OX40 (CD134) antibody, and patients were treated with it. Study conclusions and caveats: By week 6 at 0.1 to 3.0 mg/kg, blood CD4+ and CD8+ T cells had expanded clonally.

Assay used: immunoSEQ multiplex PCR; TCRdb lists only in-frame clones, some missing. The sample includes tens of thousands of clones, roughly 84% of them seen just once. V lost 0 bases and J lost 5, with 10 bases in between. The CDR3 loop spans 14 amino acids. Germline lookup yields CDR1 MNHEY and CDR2 SVGAGI. The sequences come from CD4+ or CD8+ T cells sorted from blood, collected in a trial of the OX40 agonist ivuxolimab. The sequence was obtained from an adult with an advanced solid tumor such as melanoma, head and neck, liver or kidney cancer. The chain links TRBV6-5 to TRBJ1-1, with D uncertain. CDR3 in amino acids: CASSYSEGTTEAFF. As DNA, the CDR3 is TGTGCCAGCAGTTACTCGGAGGGCACTACTGAAGCTTTCTTT.